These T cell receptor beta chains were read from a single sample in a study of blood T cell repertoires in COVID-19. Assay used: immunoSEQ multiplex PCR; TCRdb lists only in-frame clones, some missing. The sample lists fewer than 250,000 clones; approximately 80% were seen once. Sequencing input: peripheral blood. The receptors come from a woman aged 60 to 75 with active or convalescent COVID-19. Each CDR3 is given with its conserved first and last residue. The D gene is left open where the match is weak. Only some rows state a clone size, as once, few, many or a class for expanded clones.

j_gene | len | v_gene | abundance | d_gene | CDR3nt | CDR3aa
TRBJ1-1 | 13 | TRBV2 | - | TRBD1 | TGTGCCAGCAGTTCCCAGGGGGTCGCTGAAGCTTTCTTT | CASSSQGVAEAFF
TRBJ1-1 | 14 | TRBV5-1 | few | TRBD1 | TGCGCCAGCAGCCCAGGACAGGGCGGGACTGAAGCTTTCTTT | CASSPGQGGTEAFF
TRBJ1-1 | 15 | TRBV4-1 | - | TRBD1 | TGCGCCAGCACAAGACAGGGGCAAGTGAACACTGAAGCTTTCTTT | CASTRQGQVNTEAFF
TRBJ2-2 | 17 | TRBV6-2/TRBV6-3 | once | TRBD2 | TGTGCCAGCAGTGGGACTAGCGGGAGGACGAACACCGGGGAGCTGTTTTTT | CASSGTSGRTNTGELFF
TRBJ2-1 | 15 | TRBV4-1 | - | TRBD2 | TGCGCCAGCAGGTGGGGACTAGCGGGAAACAATGAGCAGTTCTTC | CASRWGLAGNNEQFF
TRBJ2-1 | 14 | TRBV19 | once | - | TGTGCCAGTAGTCCACCAGGGTATTACAATGAGCAGTTCTTC | CASSPPGYYNEQFF
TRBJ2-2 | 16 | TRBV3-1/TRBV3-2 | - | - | TGTGCCAGCAGCCAAGATTGGCTGGCGAACACCGGGGAGCTGTTTTTT | CASSQDWLANTGELFF
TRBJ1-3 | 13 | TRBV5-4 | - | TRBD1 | TGTGCCAGCAGCAGGGGGCCTGGAAACACCATATATTTT | CASSRGPGNTIYF
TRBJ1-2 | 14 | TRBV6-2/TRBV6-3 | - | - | TGTGCCAGCAGTTACGCAGGGCATCGCTATGGCTACACCTTC | CASSYAGHRYGYTF
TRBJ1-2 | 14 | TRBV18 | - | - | TGTGCCAGCTCGCTACAGGGAGAGAGTCATGGCTACACCTTC | CASSLQGESHGYTF
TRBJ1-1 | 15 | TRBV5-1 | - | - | TGCGCCAGCAGCTTGGCCGGGGGGCGGCTCACTGAAGCTTTCTTT | CASSLAGGRLTEAFF
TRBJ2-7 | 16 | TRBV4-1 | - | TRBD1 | TGCGCCAGCAGCCAAGTAGTGGGGACAGGGTCCTACGAGCAGTACTTC | CASSQVVGTGSYEQYF
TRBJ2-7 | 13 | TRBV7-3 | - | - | TGTGCCAGCAGCTTAAATCTCGGTTACGAGCAGTACTTC | CASSLNLGYEQYF
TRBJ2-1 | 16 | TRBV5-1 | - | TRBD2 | TGCGCCAGCACCCCGCGGTTGAATAGCGGGCGCAATGAGCAGTTCTTC | CASTPRLNSGRNEQFF
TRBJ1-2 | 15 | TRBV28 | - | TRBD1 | TGTGCCAGCAGTAGGGGACAGCCTCTATCCTATGGCTACACCTTC | CASSRGQPLSYGYTF
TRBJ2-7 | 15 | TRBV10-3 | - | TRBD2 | TGTGCCATCAGTGAGAGTCTAGCGGGCCCCTACGAGCAGTACTTC | CAISESLAGPYEQYF
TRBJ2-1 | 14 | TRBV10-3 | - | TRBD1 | TGTGCCATCAAGGGGGCGGAGGCCTACAATGAGCAGTTCTTC | CAIKGAEAYNEQFF
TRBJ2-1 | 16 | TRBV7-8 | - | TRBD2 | TGTGCCAGCAGCCCTAAGCGGGGGGGCTCCTACAATGAGCAGTTCTTC | CASSPKRGGSYNEQFF
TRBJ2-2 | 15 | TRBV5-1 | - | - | TGCGCCAGCAGCATCGACTCCTCGAACACCGGGGAGCTGTTTTTT | CASSIDSSNTGELFF
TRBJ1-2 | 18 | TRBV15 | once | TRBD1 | TGTGCCACCAGCAGCTCACAGGGGGCCGGCGGTAGATACGGAGGCTACACCTTC | CATSSSQGAGGRYGGYTF
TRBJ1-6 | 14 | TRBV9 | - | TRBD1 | TGTGCCAGCAGCGTAGGAGGGGGCAATTCACCCCTCCACTTT | CASSVGGGNSPLHF
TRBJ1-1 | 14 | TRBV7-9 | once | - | TGTGCCAGCAGCTTTAGTGCAGGAAGTGGCGAAGCTTTCTTT | CASSFSAGSGEAFF
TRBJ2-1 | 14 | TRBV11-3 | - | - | TGTGCCAGCAGCTCGACAGGCTCCTACAATGAGCAGTTCTTC | CASSSTGSYNEQFF
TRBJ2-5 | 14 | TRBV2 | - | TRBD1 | TGTGCCAGCAGCGTCTCAGGGGGCAGAGAGACCCAGTACTTC | CASSVSGGRETQYF
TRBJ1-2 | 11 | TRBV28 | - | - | TGTGCCAGCAGCCCCCGGGGGTCCTACACCTTC | CASSPRGSYTF
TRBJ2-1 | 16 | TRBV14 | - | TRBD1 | TGTGCCAGCAGCTCCCGACAGGGGGCCACGTACAATGAGCAGTTCTTC | CASSSRQGATYNEQFF
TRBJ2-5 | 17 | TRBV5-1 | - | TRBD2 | TGCGCCAGCAGCCTCCGCCTGGGCGGGGGATACCAAGAGACCCAGTACTTC | CASSLRLGGGYQETQYF
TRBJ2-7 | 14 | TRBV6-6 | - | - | TGTGCCAGCTTGTCTAGCAGAATCTCCTACGAGCAGTACTTC | CASLSSRISYEQYF
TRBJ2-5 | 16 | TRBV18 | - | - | TGTGCCAGCTCATCCCGACAGGATAGTTTCCAAGAGACCCAGTACTTC | CASSSRQDSFQETQYF
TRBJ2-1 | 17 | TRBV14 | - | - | TGTGCCAGCAGCCCCGCCTGGGCTAGCGTAATTTACAATGAGCAGTTCTTC | CASSPAWASVIYNEQFF
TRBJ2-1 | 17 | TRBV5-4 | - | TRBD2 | TGTGCCAGCAGCTCGACGGCTGTTAGCGGGGGGTACAATGAGCAGTTCTTC | CASSSTAVSGGYNEQFF
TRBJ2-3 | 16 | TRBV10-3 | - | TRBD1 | TGTGCCATCAGTGACCAGGGACAGACTAGCACAGATACGCAGTATTTT | CAISDQGQTSTDTQYF
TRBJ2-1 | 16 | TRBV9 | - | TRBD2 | TGTGCCAGCAGCGCCCAAGCGGGGGGGAATTTCCATGAGCAGTTCTTC | CASSAQAGGNFHEQFF
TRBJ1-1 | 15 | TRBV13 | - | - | TGTGCCAGCAGCCAATCGGGAGGGGGGAACACTGAAGCTTTCTTT | CASSQSGGGNTEAFF
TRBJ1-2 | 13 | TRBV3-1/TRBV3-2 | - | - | TGTGCCAGCAGCCAAGCCAGGGGCTATGGCTACACCTTC | CASSQARGYGYTF
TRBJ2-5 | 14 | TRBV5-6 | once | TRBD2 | TGTGCCAGCAGCCCGGGACTAGCGTTAGAGACCCAGTACTTC | CASSPGLALETQYF
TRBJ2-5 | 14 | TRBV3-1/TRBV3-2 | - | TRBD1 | TGTGCCAGCAGCCCTGGACAGGGTAAAGAGACCCAGTACTTC | CASSPGQGKETQYF
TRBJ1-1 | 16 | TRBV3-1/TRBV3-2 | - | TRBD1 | TGTGCCAGCAGCCAAGGATCACTATTCGGACAGGGTGAAGCTTTCTTT | CASSQGSLFGQGEAFF